This T cell receptor beta chain was observed in a study of blood T cell repertoires in COVID-19. Repertoires were generated with immunoSEQ multiplex PCR, while TCRdb's copy carries only in-frame clones and drops some. Among around 32,000 clones, about 86% were seen once, and the ten largest hold just over 5.5%. This CDR3 comprises 14 residues. The germline V gene encodes CDR1 SGHNT and CDR2 YYREEE (reference sequence). V was pared by 2 bases and J by 2 bases, with 3 bases of the junction left unmatched. The V and J genes are TRBV5-4 and TRBJ1-2, with 7 bases identical to TRBD1. The sequenced material came from peripheral blood. The TCR sequence derives from a woman older than 75 with active or convalescent COVID-19. The CDR3 DNA is TGTGCCAGCAGCTTCGGGACAGAGAACTATGGCTACACCTTC. Protein sequence: CASSFGTENYGYTF.